Sequencing of this TCR beta chain was carried out in a study of T cells after yellow fever vaccination (dated 2019 in TCRdb). General notes on the study: The SMART-Seq v4 Ultra Low Input RNA kit was used to prepare libraries from fractions with low cell numbers. Two healthy male donors, one aged 18 to 30 and one aged 30 to 39 years, were included in the cohort. Blood was drawn at multiple timepoints before and after primary and secondary immunization, with bulk PBMC replicates and cell subsets isolated. To follow T-cell clones before and after both primary and booster YFV17D yellow fever vaccination, bulk TCR alpha and beta repertoires underwent longitudinal sequencing. General study outcomes and caveats: Because abundant contaminating clonotypes from the bulk population could be contained in FACS-sorted repertoires, computational filtering was required. Compared with the primary T-cell response, the secondary T-cell response was faster but weaker, reaching its peak on day 5 rather than on day 15. After the booster, most of the clones that had expanded following primary vaccination were detected again (almost 98% of CD4 and roughly nine tenths of CD8), which suggests that memory was broadly maintained. A small fraction of clonotypes appeared in both the CD4 and CD8 compartments, likely as a result of convergent recombination. Because only a couple of donors were included in the study, the extent to which the findings can be generalized is limited.

Including the terminal cysteine and phenylalanine, the CDR3 comprises 16 residues. Only the CDR3 DNA stays, 48 bases, in frame from base 1. CDR1 and CDR2, looked up from the germline V gene, are MNHNS and SASEGT. V is cut by 5 bases and J by 0 bases, and the space between the germline ends is 14 bases. The table lists this clonotype with a few counts. Its antigen is not yet known. The sample holds no much larger clone one base away, and base qualities are not on file. Sequencing was carried out with an Illumina NovaSeq 6000. TCR cDNA was synthesized by 5'RACE template switching, through which a universal primer site and unique molecular identifiers were introduced. Priming of cDNA synthesis was performed from both the TCR alpha and TCR beta constant segments. Libraries were amplified in two PCR steps, with sample barcodes and sequencing adapters added in the second step. Libraries were sequenced on Illumina HiSeq 2500 (2x100 bp) or NovaSeq (2x150 bp). Concerning the study's data processing: Demultiplexing of reads and collapsing into UMI consensus sequences were performed with MIGEC, and V(D)J alignment was carried out with MiXCR. Vaccine-responding clonotypes were defined with edgeR using replicate PBMC samples, requiring FDR below 0.01 and a log2 fold change above 5 up to day 15. CD4 or CD8 identity was assigned to each bulk clonotype according to whether the clonotype was present at higher abundance in the sequenced CD4 repertoire or the sequenced CD8 repertoire. TCRdb cleaned the public reads at Q25 with fastp, built clones with MiXCR and kept in-frame beta chains. One record per CDR3 amino acid sequence lists the most common genes and DNA. TCRdb assigned the V and J calls; the authors' analysis was not used. This sample comprises about 320,000 distinct CDR3 sequences, around 11% of them detected only once. In total, the top ten clones hold 3% to 3.5% of the sample.

In the paper's terms, the treatment or condition label means: live attenuated yellow fever vaccine strain. A standard Ficoll-Paque protocol was used to isolate PBMCs from peripheral blood. CD4 and CD8 T-cell fractions were isolated with Dynabeads CD4 and CD8 positive selection kits. RNA was extracted with TriZol from bulk PBMCs, CD4 and CD8 fractions, and dextramer-positive and dextramer-negative fractions. The specimen was CD4+ T cells sorted from PBMCs, collected 45 days after the yellow fever booster vaccination. The chain is made from TRBV6-1 and TRBJ2-1; the D gene cannot be resolved beyond TRBD1 or TRBD2, each matching 5 bases. The TCR originated in a man between 18 and 29 years old who received the YFV17D yellow fever vaccine. In nucleotide form, the sequence is TGTGCCAGCAGTCCCGGGACCGCCGACTCCTACAATGAGCAGTTCTTC. This is translated as CASSPGTADSYNEQFF.